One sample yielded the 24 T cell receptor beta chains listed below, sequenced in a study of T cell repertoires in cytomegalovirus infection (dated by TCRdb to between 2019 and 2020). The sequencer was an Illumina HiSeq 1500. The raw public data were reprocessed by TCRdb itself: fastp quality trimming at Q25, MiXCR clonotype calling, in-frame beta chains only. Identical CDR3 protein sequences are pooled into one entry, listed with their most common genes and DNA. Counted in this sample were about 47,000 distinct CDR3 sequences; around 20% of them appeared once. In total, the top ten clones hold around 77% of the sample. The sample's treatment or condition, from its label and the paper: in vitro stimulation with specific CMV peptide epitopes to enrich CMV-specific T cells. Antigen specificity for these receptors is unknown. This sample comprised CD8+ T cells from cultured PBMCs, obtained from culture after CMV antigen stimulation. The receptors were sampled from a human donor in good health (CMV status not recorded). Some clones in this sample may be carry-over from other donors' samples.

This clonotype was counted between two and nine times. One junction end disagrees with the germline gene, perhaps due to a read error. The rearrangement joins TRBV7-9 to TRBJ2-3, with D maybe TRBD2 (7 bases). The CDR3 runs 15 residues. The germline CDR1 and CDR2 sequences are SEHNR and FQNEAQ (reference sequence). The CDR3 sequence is CASSAPGGELDTRYF. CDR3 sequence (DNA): TGTGCCAGCAGCGCCCCGGGGGGCGAGCTAGATACGCGGTATTTT.

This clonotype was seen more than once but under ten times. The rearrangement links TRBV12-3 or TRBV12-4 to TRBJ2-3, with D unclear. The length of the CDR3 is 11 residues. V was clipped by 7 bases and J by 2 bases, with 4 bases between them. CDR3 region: CASTVTDTQYF. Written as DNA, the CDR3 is TGTGCCAGCACGGTCACAGATACGCAGTATTTT.

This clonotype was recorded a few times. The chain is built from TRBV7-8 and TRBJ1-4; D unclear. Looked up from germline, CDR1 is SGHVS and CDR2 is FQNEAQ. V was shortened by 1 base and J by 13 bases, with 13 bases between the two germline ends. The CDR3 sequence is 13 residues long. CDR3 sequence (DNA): TGTGCCAGCAGCTTAGAACTTCTGGAAGGACTGTTTTTT. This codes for CASSLELLEGLFF. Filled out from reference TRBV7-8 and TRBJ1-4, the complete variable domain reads GAGVSQSPRYKVAKRGQDVALRCDPISGHVSLFWYQQALGQGPEFLTYFQNEAQLDKSGLPSDRFFAERPEGSVSTLKIQRTQQEDSAVYLCASSLELLEGLFFGSGTQLSVL.

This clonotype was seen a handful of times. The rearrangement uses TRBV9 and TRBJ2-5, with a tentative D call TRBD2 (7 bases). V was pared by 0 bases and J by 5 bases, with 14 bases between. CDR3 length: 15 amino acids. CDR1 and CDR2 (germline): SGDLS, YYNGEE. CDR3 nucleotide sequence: TGTGCCAGCAGCGTAGCCAAACAGGGAGGGGAGACCCAGTACTTC. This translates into CASSVAKQGGETQYF.

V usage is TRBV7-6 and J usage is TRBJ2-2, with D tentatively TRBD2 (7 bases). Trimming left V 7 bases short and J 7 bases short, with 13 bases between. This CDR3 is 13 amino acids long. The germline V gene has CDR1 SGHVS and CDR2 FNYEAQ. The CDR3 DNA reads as TGTGCCAGCACAAGGGGGAGGGACGGGGAGCTGTTTTTT. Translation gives CASTRGRDGELFF. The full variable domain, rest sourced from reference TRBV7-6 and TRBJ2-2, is GAGVSQSPRYKVTKRGQDVALRCDPISGHVSLYWYRQALGQGPEFLTYFNYEAQQDKSGLPNDRFSAERPEGSISTLTIQRTEQRDSAMYRCASTRGRDGELFFGEGSRLTVL.

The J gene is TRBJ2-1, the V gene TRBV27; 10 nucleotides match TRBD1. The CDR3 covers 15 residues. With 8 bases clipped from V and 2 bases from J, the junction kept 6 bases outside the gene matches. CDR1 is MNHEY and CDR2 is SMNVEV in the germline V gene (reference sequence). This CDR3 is CASLGTGETYNEQFF. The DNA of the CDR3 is TGTGCCAGCCTCGGGACAGGGGAAACCTACAATGAGCAGTTCTTC.

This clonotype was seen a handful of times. CDR3 protein: CASSKSDRPLGEQYF. The CDR3 nucleotides read TGTGCCAGCAGCAAATCCGACAGGCCCCTGGGCGAGCAGTACTTC. The genes are TRBV7-9 and TRBJ2-7, with D possibly TRBD1 on 6 matching bases. Germline V CDR1 and CDR2: SEHNR, FQNEAQ (reference sequence). This CDR3 has 15 amino acids. Trimming pared 5 bases from V and 6 bases from J, leaving 20 bases between.

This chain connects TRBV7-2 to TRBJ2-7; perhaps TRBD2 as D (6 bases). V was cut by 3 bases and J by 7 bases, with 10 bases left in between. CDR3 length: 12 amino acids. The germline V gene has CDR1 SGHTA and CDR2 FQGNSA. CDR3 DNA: TGTGCCAGCAGCTTTCCTAGCGCAGAGCAGTACTTC. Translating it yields CASSFPSAEQYF.

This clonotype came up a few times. The CDR3 reads CASTPGGSTDTQYF. The CDR3 coding sequence is TGTGCCAGCACCCCCGGCGGTAGCACAGATACGCAGTATTTT. The rearrangement joins TRBV12-3 or TRBV12-4 to TRBJ2-3; D gene ambiguous. V lost 7 bases to trimming and J lost 0 bases, with 11 bases between them. The CDR3 is 14 amino acids.

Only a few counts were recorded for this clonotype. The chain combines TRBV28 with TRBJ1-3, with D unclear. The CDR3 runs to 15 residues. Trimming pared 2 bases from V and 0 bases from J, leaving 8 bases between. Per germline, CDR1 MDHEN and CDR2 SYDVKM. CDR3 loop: CASSLGVSSGNTIYF. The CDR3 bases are TGTGCCAGCAGTTTAGGGGTCAGCTCTGGAAACACCATATATTTT. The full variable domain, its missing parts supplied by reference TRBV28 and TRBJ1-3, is DVKVTQSSRYLVKRTGEKVFLECVQDMDHENMFWYRQDPGLGLRLIYFSYDVKMKEKGDIPEGYSVSREKKERFSLILESASTNQTSMYLCASSLGVSSGNTIYFGEGSWLTVV.

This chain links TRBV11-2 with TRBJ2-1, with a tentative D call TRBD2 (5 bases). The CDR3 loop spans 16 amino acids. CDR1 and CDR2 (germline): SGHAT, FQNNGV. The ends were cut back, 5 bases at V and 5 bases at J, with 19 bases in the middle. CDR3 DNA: TGTGCCAGCAGCGAAACCCGGGCCGGGGAAAACAATGAGCAGTTCTTC. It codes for CASSETRAGENNEQFF. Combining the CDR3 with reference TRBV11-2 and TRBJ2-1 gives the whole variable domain EAGVAQSPRYKIIEKRQSVAFWCNPISGHATLYWYQQILGQGPKLLIQFQNNGVVDDSQLPKDRFSAERLKGVDSTLKIQPAKLEDSAVYLCASSETRAGENNEQFFGPGTRLTVL.

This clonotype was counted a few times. For the CDR3, the DNA is TGTGCCAGCAGTGTTCCAGGGACAGCCTCCTACGAGCAGTACTTC. This sequence encodes CASSVPGTASYEQYF. The genes are TRBV2 and TRBJ2-7; 7 bases are a match to TRBD1. CDR3 length equals 15 residues. The germline CDR1 and CDR2 sequences are SNHLY and FYNNEI. Trimming cost V 4 bases and J 0 bases; bases outside gene matches: 6. Filled out from reference TRBV2 and TRBJ2-7, the complete variable domain reads EPEVTQTPSHQVTQMGQEVILRCVPISNHLYFYWYRQILGQKVEFLVSFYNNEISEKSEIFDDQFSVERPDGSNFTLKIRSTKLEDSAMYFCASSVPGTASYEQYFGPGTRLTVT.

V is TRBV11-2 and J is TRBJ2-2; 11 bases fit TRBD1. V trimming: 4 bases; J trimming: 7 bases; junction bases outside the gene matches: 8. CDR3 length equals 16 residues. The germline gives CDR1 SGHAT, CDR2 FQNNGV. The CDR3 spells CASSSDRGLWSGELFF. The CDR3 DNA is TGTGCCAGCAGCTCGGACAGGGGGCTGTGGAGCGGGGAGCTGTTTTTT.

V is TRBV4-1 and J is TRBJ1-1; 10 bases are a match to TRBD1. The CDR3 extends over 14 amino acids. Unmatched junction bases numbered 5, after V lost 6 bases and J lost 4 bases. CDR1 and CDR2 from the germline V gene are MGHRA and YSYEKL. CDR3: CASRGTGAVTEAFF. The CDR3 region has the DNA TGCGCCAGCAGGGGGACAGGGGCGGTCACTGAAGCTTTCTTT.

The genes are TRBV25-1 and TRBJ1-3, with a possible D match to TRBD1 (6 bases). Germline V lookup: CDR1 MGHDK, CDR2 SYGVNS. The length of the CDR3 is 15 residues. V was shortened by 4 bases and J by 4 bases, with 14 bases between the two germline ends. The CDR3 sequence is CASSGDRSAGNTIYF. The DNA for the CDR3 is TGTGCCAGCAGTGGCGACAGGTCAGCCGGAAACACCATATATTTT.

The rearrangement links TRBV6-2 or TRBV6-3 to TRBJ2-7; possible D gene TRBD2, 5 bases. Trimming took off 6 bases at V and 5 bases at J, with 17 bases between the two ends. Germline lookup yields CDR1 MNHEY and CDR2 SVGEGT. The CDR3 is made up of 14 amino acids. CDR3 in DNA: TGTGCCAGCAGCCTCTTCGGGGTCATGGACGAGCAGTACTTC. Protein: CASSLFGVMDEQYF.

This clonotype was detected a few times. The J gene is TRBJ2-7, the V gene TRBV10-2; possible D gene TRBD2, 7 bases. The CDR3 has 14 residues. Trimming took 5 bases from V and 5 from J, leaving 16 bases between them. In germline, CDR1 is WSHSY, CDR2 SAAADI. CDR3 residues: CASSTGGAYDEQYF. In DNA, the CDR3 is TGCGCCAGCAGTACGGGGGGCGCTTACGACGAGCAGTACTTC.

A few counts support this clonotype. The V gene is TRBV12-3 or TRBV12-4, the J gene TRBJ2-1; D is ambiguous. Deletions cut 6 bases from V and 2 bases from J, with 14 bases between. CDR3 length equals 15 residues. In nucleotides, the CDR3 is TGTGCCAGCAGCGGCCTAGGTGAGACCTACAATGAGCAGTTCTTC. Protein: CASSGLGETYNEQFF.

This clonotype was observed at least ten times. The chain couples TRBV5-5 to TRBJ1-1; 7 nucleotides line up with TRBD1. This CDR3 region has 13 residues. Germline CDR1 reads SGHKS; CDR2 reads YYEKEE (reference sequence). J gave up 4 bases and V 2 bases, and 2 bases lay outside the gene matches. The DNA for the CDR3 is TGTGCCAGCAGCTTCGGGGACAGCACTGAAGCTTTCTTT. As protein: CASSFGDSTEAFF. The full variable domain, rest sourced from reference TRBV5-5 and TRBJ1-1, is DAGVTQSPTHLIKTRGQQVTLRCSPISGHKSVSWYQQVLGQGPQFIFQYYEKEERGRGNFPDRFSARQFPNYSSELNVNALLLGDSALYLCASSFGDSTEAFFGQGTRLTVV.

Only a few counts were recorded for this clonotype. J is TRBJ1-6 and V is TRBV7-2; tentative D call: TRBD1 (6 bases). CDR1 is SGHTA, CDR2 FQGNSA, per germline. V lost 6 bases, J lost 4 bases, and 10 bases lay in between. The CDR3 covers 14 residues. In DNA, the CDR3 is TGTGCCAGCAGTACCGACAGGTATAATTCACCCCTCCACTTT. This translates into CASSTDRYNSPLHF.

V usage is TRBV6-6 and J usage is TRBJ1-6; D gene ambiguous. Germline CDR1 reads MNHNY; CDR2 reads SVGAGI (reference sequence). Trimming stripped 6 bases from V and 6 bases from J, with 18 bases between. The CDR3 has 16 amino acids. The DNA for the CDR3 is TGTGCCAGCAGCAAGACCCGGAGAGAATTTAATTCACCCCTCCACTTT. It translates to CASSKTRREFNSPLHF.

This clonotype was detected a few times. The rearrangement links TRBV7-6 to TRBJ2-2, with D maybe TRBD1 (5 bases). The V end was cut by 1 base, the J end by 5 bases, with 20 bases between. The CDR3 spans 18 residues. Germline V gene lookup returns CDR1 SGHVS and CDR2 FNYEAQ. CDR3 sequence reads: CASSLVARQGPWTGELFF. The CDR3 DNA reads TGTGCCAGCAGCTTAGTGGCGCGGCAGGGCCCATGGACCGGGGAGCTGTTTTTT.

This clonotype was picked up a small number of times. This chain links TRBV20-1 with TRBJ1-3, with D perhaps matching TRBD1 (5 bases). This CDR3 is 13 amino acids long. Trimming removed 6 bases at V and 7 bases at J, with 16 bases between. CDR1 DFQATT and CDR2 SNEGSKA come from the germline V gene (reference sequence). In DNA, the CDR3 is TGCAGTGCAAGGGGATCCCCCGGGAACACCATATATTTT. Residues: CSARGSPGNTIYF.

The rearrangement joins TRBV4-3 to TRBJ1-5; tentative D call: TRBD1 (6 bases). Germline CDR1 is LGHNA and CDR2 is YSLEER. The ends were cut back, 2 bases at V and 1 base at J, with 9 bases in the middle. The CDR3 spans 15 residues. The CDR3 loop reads CASSQNQGSNQPQHF. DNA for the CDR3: TGCGCCAGCAGCCAAAACCAGGGGAGCAATCAGCCCCAGCATTTT.